This T cell receptor beta chain derives from a study of cytomegalovirus exposure and HLA in healthy donors. CDR1 SGHTA and CDR2 FQGNSA come from the germline V gene. Trimming removed 5 bases at V and 4 bases at J, with 8 bases between. The length of the CDR3 is 13 residues. The study ran its PCR with 60 Vbeta and 13 Jbeta primers. Sequenced by immunoSEQ multiplex PCR; TCRdb stores in-frame clones only, minus some. The sample shows about 85,000 clones, roughly 80% of them seen only once. The clonotype originates from a man aged 45-65 years in good health and CMV-seropositive. The sequencing input was PBMCs. The chain links TRBV7-2 to TRBJ2-2; weak D call: TRBD1 (5 bases). DNA for the CDR3: TGTGCCAGCAGCCCCAGGGTCACCGGGGAGCTGTTTTTT. The encoded protein is CASSPRVTGELFF.